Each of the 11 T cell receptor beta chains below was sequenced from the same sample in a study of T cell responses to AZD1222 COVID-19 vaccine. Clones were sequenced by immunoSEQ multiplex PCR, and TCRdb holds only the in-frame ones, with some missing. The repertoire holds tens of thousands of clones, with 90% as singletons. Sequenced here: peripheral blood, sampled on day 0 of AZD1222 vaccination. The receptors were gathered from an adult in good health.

CDR3 protein: CASSYSPGQGDEQFF. Written as DNA, the CDR3 is TGTGCCAGCAGTTACTCACCAGGGCAAGGTGATGAGCAGTTCTTC. The V call is TRBV6-5, the J call TRBJ2-1; a possible D gene is TRBD1 (5 bases). The CDR3 is made up of 15 amino acids. Trimming took 0 bases from V and 8 from J, leaving 14 bases between them. Looked up from germline, CDR1 is MNHEY and CDR2 is SVGAGI.

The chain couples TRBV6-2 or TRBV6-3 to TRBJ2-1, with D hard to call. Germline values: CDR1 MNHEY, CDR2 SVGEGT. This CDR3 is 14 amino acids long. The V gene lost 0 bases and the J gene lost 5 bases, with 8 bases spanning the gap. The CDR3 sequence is CASSYSARNNEQFF. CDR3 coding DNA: TGTGCCAGCAGTTACTCAGCCAGGAACAATGAGCAGTTCTTC.

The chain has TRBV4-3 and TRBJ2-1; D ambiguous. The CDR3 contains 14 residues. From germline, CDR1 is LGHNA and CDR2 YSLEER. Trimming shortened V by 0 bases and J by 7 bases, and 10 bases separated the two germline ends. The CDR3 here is CASSQDYVRNEQFF. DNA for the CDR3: TGCGCCAGCAGCCAAGATTACGTCCGAAATGAGCAGTTCTTC.

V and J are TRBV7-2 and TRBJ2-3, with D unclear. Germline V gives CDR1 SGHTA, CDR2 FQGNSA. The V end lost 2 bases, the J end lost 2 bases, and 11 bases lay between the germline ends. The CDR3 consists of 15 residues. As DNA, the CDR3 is TGTGCCAGCAGCTTACTAGGCAGGTTCACAGATACGCAGTATTTT. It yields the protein CASSLLGRFTDTQYF.

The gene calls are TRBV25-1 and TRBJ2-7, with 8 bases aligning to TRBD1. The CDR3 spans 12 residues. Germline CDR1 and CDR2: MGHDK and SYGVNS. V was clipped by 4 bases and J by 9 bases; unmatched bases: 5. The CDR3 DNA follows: TGTGCCAGCAGTGCGGACAGGGTTGGGCAGTACTTC. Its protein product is CASSADRVGQYF.

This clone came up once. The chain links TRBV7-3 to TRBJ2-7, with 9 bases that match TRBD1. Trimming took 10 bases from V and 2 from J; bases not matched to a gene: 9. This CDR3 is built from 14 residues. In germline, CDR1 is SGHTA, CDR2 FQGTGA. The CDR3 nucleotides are TGTGCCACCAAACAGGGGACAGGGCCCTACGAGCAGTACTTC. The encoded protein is CATKQGTGPYEQYF.

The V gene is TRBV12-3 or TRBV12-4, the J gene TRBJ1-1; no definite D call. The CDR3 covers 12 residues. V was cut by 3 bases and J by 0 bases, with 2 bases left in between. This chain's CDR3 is CASSFMNTEAFF. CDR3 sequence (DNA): TGTGCCAGCAGTTTCATGAACACTGAAGCTTTCTTT.

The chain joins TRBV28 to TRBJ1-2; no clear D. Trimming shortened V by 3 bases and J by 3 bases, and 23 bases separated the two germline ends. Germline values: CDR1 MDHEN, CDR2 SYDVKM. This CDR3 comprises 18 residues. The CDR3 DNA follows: TGTGCCAGCAGTTTGGACCCCCTCGGGTCGGAAGGCGACTATGGCTACACCTTC. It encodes CASSLDPLGSEGDYGYTF.

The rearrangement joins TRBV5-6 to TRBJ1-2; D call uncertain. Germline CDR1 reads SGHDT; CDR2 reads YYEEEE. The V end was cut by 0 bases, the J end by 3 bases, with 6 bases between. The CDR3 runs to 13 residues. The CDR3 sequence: CASSLGTYYGYTF. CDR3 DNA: TGTGCCAGCAGCTTGGGGACCTACTATGGCTACACCTTC.

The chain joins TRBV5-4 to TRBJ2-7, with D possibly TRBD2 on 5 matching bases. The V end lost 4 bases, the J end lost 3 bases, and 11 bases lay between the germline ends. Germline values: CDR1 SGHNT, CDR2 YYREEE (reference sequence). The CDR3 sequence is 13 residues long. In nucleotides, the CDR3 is TGTGCCAGCAGCAACCGGGATAACTACGAGCAGTACTTC. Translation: CASSNRDNYEQYF. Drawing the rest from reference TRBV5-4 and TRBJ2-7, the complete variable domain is ETGVTQSPTHLIKTRGQQVTLRCSSQSGHNTVSWYQQALGQGPQFIFQYYREEENGRGNFPPRFSGLQFPNYSSELNVNALELDDSALYLCASSNRDNYEQYFGPGTRLTVT.

The CDR3 sequence: CATSRDEDRETSPLHF. In nucleotides, the CDR3 is TGTGCCACCAGCAGGGACGAAGACAGGGAGACATCACCCCTCCACTTT. The chain uses TRBV15 and TRBJ1-6; TRBD1 agrees at 7 bases. The CDR3 has 16 amino acids. Unmatched junction bases numbered 12, after V lost 3 bases and J lost 10 bases. The germline gives CDR1 LNHNV, CDR2 YYDKDF (reference sequence). Full variable domain (rest looked up from reference TRBV15 and TRBJ1-6): DAMVIQNPRYQVTQFGKPVTLSCSQTLNHNVMYWYQQKSSQAPKLLFHYYDKDFNNEADTPDNFQSRRPNTSFCFLDIRSPGLGDTAMYLCATSRDEDRETSPLHFGNGTRLTVT.